The clone carrying this T cell receptor (beta chain) was counted between two and nine times. Its antigen is still unknown. The record originates from a study of CD8+ T cells in alopecia areata. Study-level background: Each day, treated patients took oral tofacitinib twice, at 5 to 10 mg per dose. Tofacitinib therapy took 6 to 18 months; 6 months off drug came after.

Extracted RNA was reverse transcribed into cDNA, the sequencing template. TCRdb keeps only in-frame clones here, not all; method: immunoSEQ multiplex PCR. The sample has 200,000 to 250,000 clones, more than 45% seen once. Study-level results: In scalp samples, resident alphabeta T cells of normal skin are also sequenced.

V was shortened by 3 bases and J by 7 bases, with 24 bases between the two germline ends. This CDR3 has 18 amino acids. Germline loops: CDR1 LGHNA, CDR2 YNFKEQ. T lymphocytes (CD4+ and CD8+) were sorted from PBMCs. The chain uses TRBV4-2 and TRBJ1-4; perhaps TRBD1 as D (6 bases). The material sequenced was CD4+ T cells sorted from blood, taken at week 0. This receptor was identified in a human donor with alopecia areata. CDR3 in amino acids: CASSQTPGAPAKGEKLFF. In DNA form, the CDR3 reads TGTGCCAGCAGCCAGACCCCGGGGGCCCCAGCAAAGGGTGAAAAACTGTTTTTT.